The 26 T cell receptor beta chains below all came from one sample that was sequenced in a study of patients and donors after allogeneic stem cell transplantation. One entry per CDR3 protein results from TCRdb running MiXCR on the RT-PCR reads. The sample yields 900,000 to 1,000,000 distinct CDR3 sequences, more than 15% seen once. The source material was blood, either unsorted or a sorted T cell fraction (not recorded which). The receptor source for this set is a human donor who was either an allogeneic HSCT recipient or a stem cell or donor lymphocyte infusion donor (not recorded which). It is not recorded whose cells these are; they may come from a transplant donor.

This clonotype was counted between two and nine times. This chain joins TRBV4-2 and TRBJ1-1; D is uncertain. The CDR3 spans 16 residues. The V end was cut by 5 bases, the J end by 1 base, with 17 bases between. Germline CDR1 LGHNA, CDR2 YNFKEQ. The CDR3 bases are TGTGCCAGCAGCGCCCCCACCCGTCGATCGAACACTGAAGCTTTCTTT. This translates into CASSAPTRRSNTEAFF.

The V call is TRBV7-9, the J call TRBJ2-1, with D hard to call. The CDR3 contains 15 residues. The germline gives CDR1 SEHNR, CDR2 FQNEAQ (reference sequence). Trimming took 4 bases from V and 0 from J, leaving 10 bases between them. In DNA form, the CDR3 reads TGTGCCAGCAGCTCGGAGTACAGCTCCTACAATGAGCAGTTCTTC. Encoded protein: CASSSEYSSYNEQFF.

This clonotype appeared a few times. The V gene is TRBV20-1, the J gene TRBJ2-1; D could derive from TRBD1 or TRBD2 (6 bases each). Germline V CDR1 and CDR2: DFQATT, SNEGSKA (reference sequence). This CDR3 is 14 amino acids long. V lost 6 bases, J lost 5 bases, and 17 bases lay in between. The CDR3 DNA reads TGCAGTGCCCCTGCTCGGGGGCTCAACAATGAGCAGTTCTTC. Residues: CSAPARGLNNEQFF.

The chain carries TRBV3-1 and TRBJ2-5; D call uncertain. This CDR3 contains 13 residues. Germline assignment: CDR1 LGHDT and CDR2 YNNKEL (reference sequence). V lost 4 bases and J 5 bases, leaving 11 bases between the germline ends. Here the CDR3 DNA reads TGTGCCAGCAGCCCCAGATTTCGCGAGACCCAGTACTTC. Translated, it gives CASSPRFRETQYF.

The genes are TRBV7-9 and TRBJ2-1; D not certain. V lost 5 bases and J 7 bases, leaving 12 bases between the germline ends. This CDR3 spans 13 amino acids. CDR1 is SEHNR, CDR2 FQNEAQ, per germline (reference sequence). Written as DNA, the CDR3 is TGTGCCAGCAGCCCCCGACGCCAGAATGAGCAGTTCTTC. This codes for CASSPRRQNEQFF.

This clonotype turned up a few times. The chain has TRBV29-1 and TRBJ1-1; no firm D call. Germline V gene lookup returns CDR1 SQVTM and CDR2 ANQGSEA. The CDR3 is 13 amino acids. Trimming took off 7 bases at V and 1 base at J, with 13 bases between the two ends. CDR3 amino acids: CSAALQANTEAFF. The CDR3 DNA is TGCAGCGCAGCCCTTCAGGCGAACACTGAAGCTTTCTTT.

J is TRBJ2-5 and V is TRBV7-2, with D tentatively TRBD1 (5 bases). The V end was cut by 5 bases, the J end by 4 bases, with 17 bases between. CDR3 length: 15 amino acids. From germline, CDR1 is SGHTA and CDR2 FQGNSA. CDR3 residues: CASSQNGRGGETQYF. In DNA, the CDR3 is TGTGCCAGCAGCCAAAATGGTAGGGGCGGAGAGACCCAGTACTTC.

V and J are TRBV27 and TRBJ2-7; D is unclear. Germline loops: CDR1 MNHEY, CDR2 SMNVEV (reference sequence). The CDR3 extends over 16 amino acids. Deletions cut 5 bases from V and 0 bases from J, with 17 bases between. CDR3 loop: CASSPGRFQSSYEQYF. CDR3 coding DNA: TGTGCCAGCAGTCCGGGCCGATTCCAGTCCTCCTACGAGCAGTACTTC.

This clonotype was counted a few times. The chain carries TRBV5-1 and TRBJ2-3; no definite D call. Germline V gene data show CDR1 as SGHRS and CDR2 as YFSETQ. This CDR3 has 13 residues. V lost 1 base and J 4 bases, leaving 7 bases between the germline ends. CDR3 in amino acids: CASSLNGADTQYF. CDR3 nucleotides: TGCGCCAGCAGCTTGAATGGGGCAGATACGCAGTATTTT. Combining the CDR3 with reference TRBV5-1 and TRBJ2-3 gives the whole variable domain KAGVTQTPRYLIKTRGQQVTLSCSPISGHRSVSWYQQTPGQGLQFLFEYFSETQRNKGNFPGRFSGRQFSNSRSEMNVSTLELGDSALYLCASSLNGADTQYFGPGTRLTVL.

The CDR3 nucleotides read TGCAGCGTTGAGCCGGACACTTACACTGAAGCTTTCTTT. It encodes CSVEPDTYTEAFF. This chain uses TRBV29-1 with TRBJ1-1; D is possibly TRBD1 (5 bases). The CDR3 has 13 amino acids. V was pared by 3 bases and J by 3 bases, with 11 bases between. Germline CDR1 is SQVTM and CDR2 is ANQGSEA.

This clonotype turned up a few times. The V and J genes are TRBV5-1 and TRBJ1-2, with D unclear. Germline CDR1 and CDR2: SGHRS and YFSETQ. The V end was cut by 4 bases, the J end by 4 bases, with 8 bases between. The CDR3 is made up of 12 amino acids. In nucleotides, the CDR3 is TGCGCCAGCAGCGACCAGGCCTATGGCTACACCTTC. Amino acid sequence: CASSDQAYGYTF. The complete variable domain, with remaining parts taken from reference TRBV5-1 and TRBJ1-2, reads KAGVTQTPRYLIKTRGQQVTLSCSPISGHRSVSWYQQTPGQGLQFLFEYFSETQRNKGNFPGRFSGRQFSNSRSEMNVSTLELGDSALYLCASSDQAYGYTFGSGTRLTVV.

The gene calls are TRBV20-1 and TRBJ2-7, with TRBD1 matching over 9 bases. CDR1 DFQATT and CDR2 SNEGSKA come from the germline V gene (reference sequence). The trim removed 6 bases at V and 3 bases at J, leaving 6 bases unmatched. The length of the CDR3 is 13 residues. CDR3 sequence reads: CSAGTGSGYEQYF. The CDR3 DNA follows: TGCAGTGCCGGGACAGGGAGTGGCTACGAGCAGTACTTC.

The chain couples TRBV4-3 to TRBJ1-3; no reliable D call. Germline CDR1 is LGHNA and CDR2 is YSLEER. V shed 1 base and J shed 0 bases, with 13 bases lying between them. The CDR3 contains 17 residues. CDR3 bases: TGCGCCAGCAGCCAAGTTCCCCTTTCCCGCTCTGGAAACACCATATATTTT. Translating gives CASSQVPLSRSGNTIYF.

This rearrangement joins TRBV20-1 to TRBJ2-3; D is uncertain. The germline V gene has CDR1 DFQATT and CDR2 SNEGSKA (reference sequence). Trimming removed 1 base from V and 3 bases from J, with 11 bases in between. The CDR3 extends over 14 amino acids. The CDR3 DNA reads TGCAGTGCTAGAGCTGAGGACCAAACAGATACGCAGTATTTT. Protein: CSARAEDQTDTQYF.

Only a few counts were recorded for this clonotype. The chain uses TRBV4-2 and TRBJ1-5, with no clear D. Trimming removed 0 bases at V and 4 bases at J, with 7 bases between. Germline CDR1 LGHNA, CDR2 YNFKEQ. This CDR3 has 14 residues. CDR3 region: CASSQEEGNQPQHF. The DNA for the CDR3 is TGTGCCAGCAGCCAAGAAGAGGGTAATCAGCCCCAGCATTTT.

The table lists this clonotype with many counts. The chain combines TRBV29-1 with TRBJ1-2; TRBD1 matches 7 bases. V gave up 0 bases and J gave up 5 bases; unmatched junction bases: 6. CDR1 is SQVTM, CDR2 ANQGSEA, per germline. This CDR3 has 14 amino acids. The CDR3: CSVEDRTGLYGYTF. The CDR3 bases are TGCAGCGTTGAAGATAGGACAGGCCTTTATGGCTACACCTTC.

The gene calls are TRBV20-1 and TRBJ1-2, with D tentatively TRBD1 (5 bases). The CDR3 is made up of 11 amino acids. The V gene lost 7 bases and the J gene lost 12 bases, with 18 bases spanning the gap. The germline V gene has CDR1 DFQATT and CDR2 SNEGSKA (reference sequence). The CDR3 nucleotides read TGCAGTGTGGGGCAGGGCCGCGGCCACACCTTC. It encodes CSVGQGRGHTF.

The chain combines TRBV20-1 with TRBJ1-2; TRBD1 might be the D (5 bases). V gave up 5 bases and J gave up 3 bases, with 16 bases separating them. The CDR3 runs 14 residues. In germline, CDR1 is DFQATT, CDR2 SNEGSKA (reference sequence). CDR3 nucleotide sequence: TGCAGTGCTGGGACTGATAGGAGGGACTATGGCTACACCTTC. Translated, it gives CSAGTDRRDYGYTF.

The rearrangement joins TRBV18 to TRBJ1-5; no clear D. The V gene lost 5 bases and the J gene lost 0 bases, with 11 bases spanning the gap. Per the germline V gene, CDR1 is KGHSH and CDR2 is LQKENI. There are 15 residues in the CDR3. The CDR3 nucleotides are TGTGCCAGCTCATCATACAGTAATAGCAATCAGCCCCAGCATTTT. Amino acid sequence: CASSSYSNSNQPQHF. Supplemented by reference TRBV18 and TRBJ1-5, the full variable domain reads NAGVMQNPRHLVRRRGQEARLRCSPMKGHSHVYWYRQLPEEGLKFMVYLQKENIIDESGMPKERFSAEFPKEGPSILRIQQVVRGDSAAYFCASSSYSNSNQPQHFGDGTRLSIL.

The chain links TRBV11-2 to TRBJ2-1; 11 bases align to TRBD2. Looked up from germline, CDR1 is SGHAT and CDR2 is FQNNGV. This CDR3 comprises 18 residues. The V gene end was trimmed by 3 bases and the J gene end by 0 bases; junction bases not matched to a gene: 7. CDR3 nucleotides: TGTGCCAGCAGCTTTAGGACTAGCGGGCGGAGCTCCTACAATGAGCAGTTCTTC. Translated: CASSFRTSGRSSYNEQFF.

The chain joins TRBV25-1 to TRBJ1-1; D possibly corresponds to TRBD1 (6 bases). This CDR3 is 12 amino acids long. CDR1 and CDR2 from the germline V gene are MGHDK and SYGVNS. Trimming took off 1 base at V and 11 bases at J, with 11 bases between the two ends. CDR3 in DNA: TGTGCCAGCAGTGAATTCTTGGGGGCGGCTTTCTTT. Protein product: CASSEFLGAAFF.

The rearrangement uses TRBV7-6 and TRBJ1-3, with TRBD1 matching over 7 bases. Germline lookup yields CDR1 SGHVS and CDR2 FNYEAQ. V lost 5 bases, J lost 0 bases, and 7 bases stayed unmatched. This CDR3 has 16 amino acids. CDR3 sequence reads: CASSLRQGISGNTIYF. DNA for the CDR3: TGTGCCAGCAGCCTTCGACAGGGAATCTCTGGAAACACCATATATTTT.

This clonotype was detected a few times. The CDR3 loop is CASSSGQGGIQAFF. In nucleotides, the CDR3 is TGCGCCAGCAGCTCTGGACAGGGTGGCATACAGGCTTTCTTT. The V and J genes are TRBV5-1 and TRBJ1-1, with 8 nucleotides matching TRBD1. The germline gives CDR1 SGHRS, CDR2 YFSETQ. The CDR3 runs to 14 residues. The junction had 12 bases not matched to a gene; V was cut back by 3 bases and J by 11 bases.

This clonotype was seen a handful of times. The gene calls are TRBV7-8 and TRBJ1-1; D remains ambiguous. CDR3 length: 14 amino acids. V was pared by 3 bases and J by 1 base, with 9 bases between. The germline V gene has CDR1 SGHVS and CDR2 FQNEAQ. Here the CDR3 reads CASSFLQRNTEAFF. The DNA for the CDR3 is TGTGCCAGCAGCTTCTTACAGAGGAACACTGAAGCTTTCTTT. Based on the CDR3 plus reference TRBV7-8 and TRBJ1-1, the full variable domain is GAGVSQSPRYKVAKRGQDVALRCDPISGHVSLFWYQQALGQGPEFLTYFQNEAQLDKSGLPSDRFFAERPEGSVSTLKIQRTQQEDSAVYLCASSFLQRNTEAFFGQGTRLTVV.

The chain employs TRBV20-1 and TRBJ1-2; D call uncertain. V gave up 0 bases and J gave up 1 base, with 6 bases separating them. In germline, CDR1 is DFQATT, CDR2 SNEGSKA (reference sequence). There are 13 residues in the CDR3. CDR3 protein: CSAREPSNYGYTF. DNA of the CDR3: TGCAGTGCTAGAGAGCCCAGTAACTATGGCTACACCTTC.

The chain employs TRBV6-1 and TRBJ1-2; TRBD1 matches at 7 bases. The CDR3 consists of 17 residues. The germline CDR1 and CDR2 sequences are MNHNS and SASEGT. The ends lost 6 bases at V and 0 bases at J; junction bases unmatched: 13. The CDR3 loop is CASSPGQTLSPNYGYTF. DNA of the CDR3: TGTGCCAGCAGCCCGGGACAGACCCTTTCCCCTAACTATGGCTACACCTTC.